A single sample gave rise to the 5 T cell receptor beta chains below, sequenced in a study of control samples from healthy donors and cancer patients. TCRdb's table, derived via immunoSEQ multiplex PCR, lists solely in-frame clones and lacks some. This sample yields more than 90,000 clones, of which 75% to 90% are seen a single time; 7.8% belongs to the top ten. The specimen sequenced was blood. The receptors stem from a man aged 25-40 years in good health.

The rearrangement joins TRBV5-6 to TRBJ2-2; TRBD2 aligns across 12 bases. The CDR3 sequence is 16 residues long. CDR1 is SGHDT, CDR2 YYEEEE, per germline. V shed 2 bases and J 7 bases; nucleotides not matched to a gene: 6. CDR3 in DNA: TGTGCCAGCAGCTTACCCTCTAGCGGGAGGGTCGGGGAGCTGTTTTTT. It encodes CASSLPSSGRVGELFF.

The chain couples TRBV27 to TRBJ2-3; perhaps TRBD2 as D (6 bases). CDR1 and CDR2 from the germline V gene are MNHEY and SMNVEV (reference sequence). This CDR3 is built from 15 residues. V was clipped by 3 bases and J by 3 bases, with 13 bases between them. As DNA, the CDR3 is TGTGCCAGCAGTTTTTCACCAGGGAGGACAGATACGCAGTATTTT. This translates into CASSFSPGRTDTQYF.

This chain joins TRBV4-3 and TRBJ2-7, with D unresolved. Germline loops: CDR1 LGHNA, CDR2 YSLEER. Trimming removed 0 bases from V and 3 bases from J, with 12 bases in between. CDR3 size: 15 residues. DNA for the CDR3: TGCGCCAGCAGCCAAGAGGTCGTCGGCTTCTACGAGCAGTACTTC. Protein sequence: CASSQEVVGFYEQYF.

In nucleotides, the CDR3 is TGTGCCAGCAGCCTAATAATGTCTAGGGACCCTACGAGACAGTACTTC. This gives the protein CASSLIMSRDPTRQYF. This rearrangement joins TRBV7-9 to TRBJ2-7; perhaps D is TRBD1 or TRBD2 (5 bases each). The CDR3 is 16 residues long. Germline V lookup: CDR1 SEHNR, CDR2 FQNEAQ (reference sequence). Trimming left V 5 bases short and J 10 bases short, with 27 bases between. Full variable domain (outside the CDR3, taken from reference TRBV7-9 and TRBJ2-7): DTGVSQNPRHKITKRGQNVTFRCDPISEHNRLYWYRQTLGQGPEFLTYFQNEAQLEKSRLLSDRFSAERPKGSFSTLEIQRTEQGDSAMYLCASSLIMSRDPTRQYFGPGTRLTVT.

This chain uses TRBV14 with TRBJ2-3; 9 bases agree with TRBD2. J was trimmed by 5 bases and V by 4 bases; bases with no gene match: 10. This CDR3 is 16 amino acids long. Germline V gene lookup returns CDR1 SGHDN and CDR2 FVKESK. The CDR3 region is CASSLSGGLARDTQYF. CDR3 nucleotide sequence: TGTGCCAGCAGCCTCTCAGGGGGACTAGCAAGAGATACGCAGTATTTT.